The T cell receptor (beta chain) described here comes from a study of cytomegalovirus exposure and HLA in healthy donors. Study-wide points: Based on reports, TCR beta sequences accurately predicted HLA-A and HLA-B alleles for most subjects.

V lost 3 bases and J 0 bases, leaving 8 bases between the germline ends. CDR1 and CDR2 (germline): SEHNR, FQNEAQ (reference sequence). The length of the CDR3 is 15 residues. Use of 60 Vbeta and 13 Jbeta primers characterized the PCR. Assay: immunoSEQ multiplex PCR; the TCRdb copy retains only in-frame clones and omits some. The sample yields 150,000 to 200,000 clones, 65% to 90% seen once. Of note for this clone: The antigen is unknown.

The sequenced sample was PBMCs. This clonotype originated in a woman between 50 and 59 years old in good health and CMV-seronegative. This sequence joins TRBV7-9 and TRBJ1-4; tentative D call: TRBD1 (5 bases). The CDR3 reads CASSFGGSTNEKLFF. CDR3 DNA sequence: TGTGCCAGCAGCTTCGGGGGTTCAACTAATGAAAAACTGTTTTTT. The full variable domain, in which reference TRBV7-9 and TRBJ1-4 provide the parts outside the CDR3, is DTGVSQNPRHKITKRGQNVTFRCDPISEHNRLYWYRQTLGQGPEFLTYFQNEAQLEKSRLLSDRFSAERPKGSFSTLEIQRTEQGDSAMYLCASSFGGSTNEKLFFGSGTQLSVL.